This T cell receptor beta chain was sequenced for a study of blood T cell repertoires in COVID-19. At the level of the study: Samples of COVID-19 (acute and convalescent) were obtained from the United States, Italy and Spain. PBMCs, B-cell-depleted T cells, or T cells were the source of the cDNA or gDNA that made up the material.

As handled by the study authors: Reference gene primer amplification in the assay estimated nucleated cell counts. TCRdb keeps only in-frame clones here, not all; method: immunoSEQ multiplex PCR. Clone size and V and J calls were adopted from that table, with D and trimming inferred from the DNA. The sample lists some 100,000 clones, about 89% occurring once. The germline V gene has CDR1 SGHNT and CDR2 YYREEE (reference sequence). The CDR3 consists of 14 residues. The V end lost 0 bases, the J end lost 3 bases, and 7 bases lay between the germline ends. The table lists this clone with a few counts. The V call is TRBV5-4, the J call TRBJ1-3, with unresolved D. The TCR comes from a human donor with acute or convalescent COVID-19. The donor label of this sample is uncertain. Specimen: peripheral blood. The DNA for the CDR3 is TGTGCCAGCAGCTTGGCAGGAAGTGGAAACACCATATATTTT. This translates into CASSLAGSGNTIYF.